The present T cell receptor (beta chain) was sequenced within a study of blood T cell repertoires in COVID-19. Overall study context: Sites in the United States, Italy and Spain provided acute and convalescent COVID-19 samples.

Original data processing: Nucleated cell number was recorded as an estimate derived from reference gene primer amplification. The data were produced by immunoSEQ multiplex PCR, yet TCRdb's version contains in-frame clones alone and is incomplete. V and J calls and clone size follow that table, whereas D and trimming were derived from the DNA. This table holds 40,000 to 55,000 clones, roughly 83% found once. The CDR3 sequence is 15 residues long. V dropped 0 bases and J dropped 3 bases, with 12 bases sitting between them. CDR1 is SGHRS and CDR2 is YFSETQ in the germline V gene. The TCR sequence derives from a human donor in a cohort sampled during active COVID-19. The sequencing sample was made of peripheral blood. The V and J genes are TRBV5-1 and TRBJ2-5; tentative D call: TRBD2 (6 bases). The CDR3 spells CASSLAISGEETQYF. The CDR3, as DNA: TGCGCCAGCAGCTTGGCTATTAGCGGAGAAGAGACCCAGTACTTC. Full variable domain (missing parts from reference TRBV5-1 and TRBJ2-5): KAGVTQTPRYLIKTRGQQVTLSCSPISGHRSVSWYQQTPGQGLQFLFEYFSETQRNKGNFPGRFSGRQFSNSRSEMNVSTLELGDSALYLCASSLAISGEETQYFGPGTRLLVL.